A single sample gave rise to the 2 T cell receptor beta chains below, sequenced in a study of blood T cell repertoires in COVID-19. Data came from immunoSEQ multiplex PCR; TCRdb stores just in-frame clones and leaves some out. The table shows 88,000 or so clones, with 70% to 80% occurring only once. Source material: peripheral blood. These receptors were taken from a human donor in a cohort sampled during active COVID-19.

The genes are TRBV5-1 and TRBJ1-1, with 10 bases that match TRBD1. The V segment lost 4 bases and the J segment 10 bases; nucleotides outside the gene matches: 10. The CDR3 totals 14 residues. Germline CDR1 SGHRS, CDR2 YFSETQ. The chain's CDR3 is CASSIRDRGGRAFF. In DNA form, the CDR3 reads TGCGCCAGCAGCATCCGGGACAGGGGAGGTCGAGCTTTCTTT.

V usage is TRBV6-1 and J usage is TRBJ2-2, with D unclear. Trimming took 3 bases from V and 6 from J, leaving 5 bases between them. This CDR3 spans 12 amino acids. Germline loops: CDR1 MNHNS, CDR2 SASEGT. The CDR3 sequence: CASSDPAGELFF. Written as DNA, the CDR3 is TGTGCCAGCAGTGACCCCGCCGGGGAGCTGTTTTTT.